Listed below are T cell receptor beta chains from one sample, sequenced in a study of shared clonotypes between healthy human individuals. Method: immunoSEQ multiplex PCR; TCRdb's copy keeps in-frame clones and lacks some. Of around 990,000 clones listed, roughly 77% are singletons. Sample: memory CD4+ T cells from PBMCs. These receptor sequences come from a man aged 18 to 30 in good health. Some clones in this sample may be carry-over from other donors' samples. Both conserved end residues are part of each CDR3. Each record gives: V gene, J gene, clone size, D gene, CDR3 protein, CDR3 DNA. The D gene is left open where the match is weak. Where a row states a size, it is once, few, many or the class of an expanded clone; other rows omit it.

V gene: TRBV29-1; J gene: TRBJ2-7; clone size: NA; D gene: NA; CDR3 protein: CSVGRTYEQYF; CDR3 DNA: TGCAGCGTTGGTCGGACCTACGAGCAGTACTTC
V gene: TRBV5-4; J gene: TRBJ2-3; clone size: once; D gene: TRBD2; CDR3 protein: CASSTRLAGGTDTQYF; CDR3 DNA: TGTGCCAGCAGCACGCGACTAGCCGGAGGGACAGATACGCAGTATTTT
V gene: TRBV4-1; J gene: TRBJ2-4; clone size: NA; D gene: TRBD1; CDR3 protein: CASSQDPGQVVAKNIQYF; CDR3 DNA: TGCGCCAGCAGCCAAGATCCCGGACAGGTTGTAGCCAAAAACATTCAGTACTTC
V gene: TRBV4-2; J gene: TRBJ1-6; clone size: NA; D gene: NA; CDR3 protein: CASSQDLRGGISPLHF; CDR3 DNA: TGTGCCAGCAGCCAAGATCTTAGGGGAGGAATCTCACCCCTCCACTTT
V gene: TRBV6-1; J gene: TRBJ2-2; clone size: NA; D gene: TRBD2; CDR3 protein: CASSRLAGVVGELFF; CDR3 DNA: TGTGCCAGCAGTAGACTAGCGGGAGTGGTCGGGGAGCTGTTTTTT
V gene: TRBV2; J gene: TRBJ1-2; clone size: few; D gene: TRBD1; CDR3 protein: CASSSDRGGYGYTF; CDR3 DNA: TGTGCCAGCAGTTCTGACAGGGGGGGCTATGGCTACACCTTC
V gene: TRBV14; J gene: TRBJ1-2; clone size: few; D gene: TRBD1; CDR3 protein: CASSPGGGYGYTF; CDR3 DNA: TGTGCCAGCAGCCCAGGGGGCGGCTATGGCTACACCTTC
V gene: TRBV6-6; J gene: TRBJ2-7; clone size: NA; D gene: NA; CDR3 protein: CASGSIGGSYEQYF; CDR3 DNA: TGTGCCAGCGGTTCAATAGGGGGGTCCTACGAGCAGTACTTC
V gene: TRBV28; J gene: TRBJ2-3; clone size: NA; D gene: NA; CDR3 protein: CASSLGGDTQYF; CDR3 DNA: TGTGCCAGCAGTTTGGGCGGGGATACGCAGTATTTT
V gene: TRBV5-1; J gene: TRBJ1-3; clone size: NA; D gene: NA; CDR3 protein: CASSPGHGTGNTIYF; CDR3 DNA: TGCGCCAGCAGCCCGGGACATGGGACTGGAAACACCATATATTTT
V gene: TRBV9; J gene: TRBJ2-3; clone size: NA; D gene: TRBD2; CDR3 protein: CASSTITSGSTDTQYF; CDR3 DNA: TGTGCCAGCAGCACTATTACTAGCGGGAGTACAGATACGCAGTATTTT
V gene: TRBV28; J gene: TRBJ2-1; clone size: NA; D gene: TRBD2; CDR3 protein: CASSLLAGYEQFF; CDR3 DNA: TGTGCCAGCAGTTTACTAGCGGGATATGAGCAGTTCTTC
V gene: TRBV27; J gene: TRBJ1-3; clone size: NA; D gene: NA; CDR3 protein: CASRSPDTGATIYF; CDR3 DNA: TGTGCCAGCAGATCCCCGGACACAGGAGCCACCATATATTTT
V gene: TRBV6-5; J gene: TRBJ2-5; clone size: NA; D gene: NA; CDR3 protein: CASRLGFSQETQYF; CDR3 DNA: TGTGCCAGCAGATTAGGGTTCTCCCAAGAGACCCAGTACTTC
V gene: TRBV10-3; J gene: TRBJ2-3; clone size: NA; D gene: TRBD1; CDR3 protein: CAIRRGQATGDTQYF; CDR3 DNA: TGTGCCATCAGACGGGGACAGGCCACGGGAGATACGCAGTATTTT
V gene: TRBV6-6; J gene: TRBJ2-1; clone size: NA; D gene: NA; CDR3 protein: CASSYEGQGEQFF; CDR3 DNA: TGTGCCAGCAGTTACGAGGGTCAGGGTGAGCAGTTCTTC
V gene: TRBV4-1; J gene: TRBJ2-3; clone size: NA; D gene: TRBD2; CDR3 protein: CASSQDQWGTSAYTQYF; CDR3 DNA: TGCGCCAGCAGCCAAGATCAATGGGGGACTAGTGCTTATACGCAGTATTTT
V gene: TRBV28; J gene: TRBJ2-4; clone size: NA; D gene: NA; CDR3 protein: CASSPRGGAKNIQYF; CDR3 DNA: TGTGCCAGCAGTCCTCGTGGCGGGGCCAAAAACATTCAGTACTTC
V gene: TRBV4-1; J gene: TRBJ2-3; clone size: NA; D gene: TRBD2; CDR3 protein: CASSYGGRGTDTQYF; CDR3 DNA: TGCGCCAGCAGCTATGGGGGGAGGGGCACAGATACGCAGTATTTT
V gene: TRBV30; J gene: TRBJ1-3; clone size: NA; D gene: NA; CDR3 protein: CAWSVGGGSNTIYF; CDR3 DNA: TGTGCCTGGAGTGTAGGAGGGGGTAGTAACACCATATATTTT
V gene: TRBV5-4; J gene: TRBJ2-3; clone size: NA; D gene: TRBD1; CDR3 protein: CASRSDRDTQYF; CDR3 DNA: TGTGCCAGCAGATCGGACAGGGACACGCAGTATTTT
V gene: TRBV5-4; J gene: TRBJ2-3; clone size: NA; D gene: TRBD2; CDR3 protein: CASSSRGGSTDTQYF; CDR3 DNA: TGTGCCAGCAGCTCTCGGGGAGGGAGCACAGATACGCAGTATTTT
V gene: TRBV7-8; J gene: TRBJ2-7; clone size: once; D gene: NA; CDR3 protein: CASRPSIGGVFEQYF; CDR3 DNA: TGTGCCAGCAGACCGTCCATAGGGGGAGTCTTCGAGCAGTACTTC
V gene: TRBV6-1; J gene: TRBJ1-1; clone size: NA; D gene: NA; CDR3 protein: CASSAQENTEAFF; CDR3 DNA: TGTGCCAGCAGTGCGCAAGAGAACACTGAAGCTTTCTTT
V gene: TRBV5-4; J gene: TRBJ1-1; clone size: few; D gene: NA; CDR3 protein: CASMEGGGGVSTEAFF; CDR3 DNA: TGTGCCAGCATGGAGGGTGGTGGGGGCGTGAGCACTGAAGCTTTCTTT
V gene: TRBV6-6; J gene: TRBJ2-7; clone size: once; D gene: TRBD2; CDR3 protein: CASSYLSLAGDEQYF; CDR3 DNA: TGTGCCAGCAGTTATCTTTCGCTAGCGGGAGACGAGCAGTACTTC